This TCR beta chain was captured by sequencing in a study of blood T cell repertoires in COVID-19. Across the study: Researchers got acute and convalescent COVID-19 samples from the United States, Italy and Spain.

Living in about two dozen US areas, the participants were between about 18 and 100 years of age. Symptom resolution, clearance, or two negative PCRs marked donors in Cohort 3 as recovered. The CDR3 sequence is 13 residues long. V shed 1 base and J 8 bases; nucleotides not matched to a gene: 4. The V gene's germline CDR1 is SQVTM and CDR2 ANQGSEA. Authors' processing steps: It was from reference gene primer amplification that nucleated cell counts were estimated. Repertoires were generated with immunoSEQ multiplex PCR, while TCRdb's copy carries only in-frame clones and drops some. That table gives V, J and clone size, and the DNA gave D and trimming. The sample consists of fewer than 300,000 clones, approximately 85% of them appearing once.

The sample taken for sequencing was PBMCs or T cells enriched from blood (not recorded which). The clonotype was recovered from a woman aged 25 to 45 who had recovered from COVID-19. The V call is TRBV29-1, the J call TRBJ1-2; 10 positions agree with TRBD1. For the CDR3, the DNA is TGCAGCGTTGAAGGACAGGGGGCGGAAGGCTACACCTTC. Its translation is CSVEGQGAEGYTF. Full variable domain (missing parts from reference TRBV29-1 and TRBJ1-2): SAVISQKPSRDICQRGTSLTIQCQVDSQVTMMFWYRQQPGQSLTLIATANQGSEATYESGFVIDKFPISRPNLTFSTLTVSNMSPEDSSIYLCSVEGQGAEGYTFGSGTRLTVV.